This T cell receptor (beta chain) was captured in a study of CD8 T cells in ankylosing spondylitis. Study observations and caveats: Some of the motif variants had earlier been found in reactive arthritis patients' fluid and blood. Within ankylosing spondylitis blood, a TCR beta motif made up of under 10 highly homologous variants appeared to be characteristic.

Generation of TCR beta libraries employed quantitative 5'-RACE incorporating molecular barcodes. TCRdb re-called the 5' RACE reads through MiXCR, storing one row per CDR3 protein. This table holds around 490,000 distinct CDR3 sequences, about 5.2% found once. This clonotype was seen at least ten times. Its antigen is not identified. Germline trimming cut 0 bases from V and 8 bases from J; bases unmatched to any gene: 6. The CDR3 contains 15 residues. Germline values: CDR1 MNHEY, CDR2 SVGAGI. This chain links TRBV6-5 with TRBJ1-4; 7 nucleotides agree with TRBD1. The specimen was blood, either unsorted or a sorted T cell fraction (not recorded which). The source of this sequence is a male donor with ankylosing spondylitis. CDR3: CASSYSRQGGEKLFF. CDR3 DNA: TGTGCCAGCAGTTACTCGAGGCAGGGGGGGGAAAAACTGTTTTTT.